Sequencing of this T cell receptor beta chain was carried out in a study of T cell clonality in common variable immunodeficiency (dated by TCRdb to between 2014 and 2016). What the study reported, not specific to this receptor: Compared with healthy controls, CVID subjects showed increased TCRbeta clonality (t-test p = 0.018), a feature most characteristic of about a third of subjects. Correlations of repertoire features with clinical complications were constrained by heterogeneity among patients within the CVID cohort. CVID TCRbeta sequences were reported to have fewer deletions and N-nucleotide insertions and to lack highly modified clones with 13 or more V deletions. Even though DNA input was equal, the average per sample came to some 90,000 unique sequences for controls compared with about 31,547 for CVID samples. According to the authors, finding the cause of the higher clonality in CVID would require sequencing the repertoires of T cell subpopulations. Healthy controls shared more TCRbeta clones with each other than CVID subjects shared among themselves (p < 0.0001).

For sequencing input, CVID and control samples contributed equivalent amounts of genomic DNA. For every sample, a 60 bp segment covering the rearranged TCRbeta CDR3 region was amplified and then sequenced. The immunoSEQ assay, a bias-corrected multiplex PCR combined with high-throughput sequencing, was used for TCRbeta amplification. On the study's bioinformatics: Every unique nucleotide sequence counted as a clone and was annotated with V, D and J genes, copy number and frequency. Sequences were labeled productive if in frame, and non-productive if out of frame or containing stop codons. Clonality was calculated from Shannon's entropy as previously described. The predicted amino acid sequences of productive clones were used to derive mean CDR3 Kyte-Doolittle hydropathy. Hierarchical clustering of scaled V gene usage was performed with the R hclust function using Manhattan distance and complete linkage. Sharing of clones by CDR3 amino acid sequence was evaluated through resampling of 12 repertoires per group over 100 rounds. The repertoires were screened for 55 to 75 published EBV-specific TCRbeta sequences and roughly 240 published CMV-specific TCRbeta sequences. After two CVID samples that produced fewer than 10,000 sequences were dropped from the analysis, some 42 CVID repertoires remained. The table was pulled from immuneACCESS by TCRdb, which kept in-frame rearrangements only. Such tables lose some clones; where checked, under half of the loss comes from unresolved V genes, and the rest has no known cause. That table furnishes V, J and clone size, whereas the DNA furnished D and trimming. This sample holds around 30,000 clones in total, without any singletons. The biggest ten clones account for 3% to 3.5% of the sample.

Here V drops 3 bases and J drops 3 bases, and the junction holds 1 base not matched to any gene. The germline V gene sets CDR1 to SGHTA and CDR2 to FQGNSA. The CDR3 measures 13 amino acids from cysteine to phenylalanine. The DNA has 30 bases, all within the CDR3, and is read from base 1. This clone was counted between two and nine times. The antigen it recognizes is unknown. The read terminates 3 residues before the CDR3 end, so the remaining end is supplied by the germline J gene. The sample carries other DNA sequences with the same CDR3. Standard criteria, namely reduction of serum IgG, IgA and/or IgM below the normal range together with specific antibody deficiency, were applied for the diagnosis of CVID. There were 40 to 45 subjects in the CVID group (about 29 male and roughly 15 female), ranging in age from about 8 to 70 years, with a mean age of about 40. Predominantly Caucasian heritage was noted among both the CVID patients and the healthy controls. At the time of study participation, every CVID subject had been on replacement immunoglobulin therapy for one year or longer. When blood was collected, none of the CVID subjects were ill or on immunomodulatory or immunosuppressive medication. Heparinized peripheral whole blood samples of about 5 to 9 ml were collected from each donor. Genomic DNA from adults with common variable immune deficiency (CVID) and from healthy adult controls was the source for sequencing TCRbeta CDR3 repertoires. To isolate peripheral blood mononuclear cells, diluted blood was subjected to density centrifugation over Hypaque 1077 or Ficoll-Paque. Genomic DNA was obtained from unsorted mononuclear cells through either Qiagen column purification or a centrifugation-based method.

This clonotype was obtained from a human donor with common variable immunodeficiency. The specimen was peripheral blood mononuclear cells. Recombination connected TRBV7-2 to TRBJ1-2, with 7 middle bases fitting TRBD1. CDR3 loop: CASSLGTDYGYTF. Incomplete CDR3 DNA: TGTGCCAGCAGCTTGGGGACAGACTATGGC.